These 5 T cell receptor beta chains were all obtained from the same sample, sequenced in a study of cytomegalovirus exposure and HLA in healthy donors. The method was immunoSEQ multiplex PCR; TCRdb's version includes in-frame clones alone and lacks a portion of them. The sample lists tens of thousands of clones; roughly 96% were seen once. Material for sequencing was PBMCs. The receptors here all came from a man aged 18-30 years in good health and CMV-seronegative.

The chain employs TRBV20-1 and TRBJ2-7; D may be TRBD2 (5 bases). The germline CDR1 and CDR2 sequences are DFQATT and SNEGSKA (reference sequence). The CDR3 has 11 residues. Trimming removed 6 bases at V and 6 bases at J, with 12 bases between. CDR3 nucleotide sequence: TGCAGTGCATGGACGGCGGGCGAGCAGTACTTC. This codes for CSAWTAGEQYF.

The chain uses TRBV4-2 and TRBJ1-2; no reliable D call. The germline V gene encodes CDR1 LGHNA and CDR2 YNFKEQ. V was trimmed by 0 bases and J by 7 bases, leaving 6 bases between them. This CDR3 spans 12 amino acids. The CDR3 reads CASSQEGFGYTF. The CDR3 DNA follows: TGTGCCAGCAGCCAAGAGGGCTTTGGCTACACCTTC.

As DNA, the CDR3 is TGTGCCAGCAGCTTGCTCGGGACAGGGGGTAGAGATACGCAGTATTTT. Amino acids: CASSLLGTGGRDTQYF. The rearrangement joins TRBV5-6 to TRBJ2-3; TRBD1 matches 11 bases. Germline trimming cut 1 base from V and 5 bases from J; bases unmatched to any gene: 6. Germline loops: CDR1 SGHDT, CDR2 YYEEEE. The CDR3 length is 16 residues.

As regards this clone: Germline and junction disagree at one end, which may indicate a read error. The sample contains more than one DNA sequence encoding this CDR3. The V gene is TRBV27, the J gene TRBJ2-2; 7 bases fit TRBD1. Looked up from germline, CDR1 is MNHEY and CDR2 is SMNVEV (reference sequence). This CDR3 spans 16 amino acids. This CDR3 is CASSFKTGTNTGELFF. The CDR3 region has the DNA TGTGCCAGCAGTTTTAAGACAGGGACGAACACCGGGGAGTTGTTTTTT.

The V gene is TRBV7-6, the J gene TRBJ2-7, with D possibly TRBD2 on 6 matching bases. Germline CDR1 reads SGHVS; CDR2 reads FNYEAQ. The CDR3 sequence is 14 residues long. V lost 5 bases and J lost 0, with 11 bases in between. CDR3 sequence: CASSQRDFSYEQYF. Here the CDR3 DNA reads TGTGCCAGCAGCCAAAGGGACTTCTCCTACGAGCAGTACTTC.